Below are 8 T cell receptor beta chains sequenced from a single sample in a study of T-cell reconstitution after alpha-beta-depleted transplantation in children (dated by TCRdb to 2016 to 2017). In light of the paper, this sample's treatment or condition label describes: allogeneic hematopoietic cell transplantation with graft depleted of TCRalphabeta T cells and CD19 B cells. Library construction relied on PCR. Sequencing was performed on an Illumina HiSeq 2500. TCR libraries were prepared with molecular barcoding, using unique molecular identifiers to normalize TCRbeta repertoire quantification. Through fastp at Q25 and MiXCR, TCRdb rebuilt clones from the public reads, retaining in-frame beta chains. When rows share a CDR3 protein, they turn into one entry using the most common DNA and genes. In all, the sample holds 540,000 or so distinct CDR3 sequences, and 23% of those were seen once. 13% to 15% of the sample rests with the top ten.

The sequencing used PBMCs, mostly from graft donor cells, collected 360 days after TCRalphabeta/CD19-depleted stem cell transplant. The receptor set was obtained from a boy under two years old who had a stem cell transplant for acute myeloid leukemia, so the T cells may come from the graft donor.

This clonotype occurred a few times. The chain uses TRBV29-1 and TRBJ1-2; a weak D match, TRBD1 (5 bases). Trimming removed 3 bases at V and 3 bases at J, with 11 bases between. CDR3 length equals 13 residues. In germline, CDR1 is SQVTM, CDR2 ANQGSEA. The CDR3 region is CSVEGGGDYGYTF. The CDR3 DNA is TGCAGCGTTGAGGGTGGGGGGGACTATGGCTACACCTTC.

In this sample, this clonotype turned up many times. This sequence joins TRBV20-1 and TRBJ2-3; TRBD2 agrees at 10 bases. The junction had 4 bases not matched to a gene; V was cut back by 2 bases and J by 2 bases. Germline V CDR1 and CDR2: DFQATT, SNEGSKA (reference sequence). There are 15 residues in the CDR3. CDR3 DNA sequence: TGCAGTGCTAGAAGGACTAGCGGCCACACAGATACGCAGTATTTT. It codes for CSARRTSGHTDTQYF.

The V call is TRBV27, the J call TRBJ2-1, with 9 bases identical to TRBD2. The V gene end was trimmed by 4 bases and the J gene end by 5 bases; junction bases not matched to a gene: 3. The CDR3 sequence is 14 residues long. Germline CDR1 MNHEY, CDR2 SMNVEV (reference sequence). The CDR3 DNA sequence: TGTGCCAGCAGTTCCCGACTAGCGGACAATGAGCAGTTCTTC. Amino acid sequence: CASSSRLADNEQFF.

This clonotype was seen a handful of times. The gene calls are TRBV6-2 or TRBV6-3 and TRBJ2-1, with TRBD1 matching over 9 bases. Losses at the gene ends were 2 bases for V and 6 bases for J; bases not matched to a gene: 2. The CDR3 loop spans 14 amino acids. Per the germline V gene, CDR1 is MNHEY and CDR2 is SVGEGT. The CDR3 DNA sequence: TGTGCCAGCAGTTACCGGGACAGGGTCAATGAGCAGTTCTTC. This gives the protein CASSYRDRVNEQFF.

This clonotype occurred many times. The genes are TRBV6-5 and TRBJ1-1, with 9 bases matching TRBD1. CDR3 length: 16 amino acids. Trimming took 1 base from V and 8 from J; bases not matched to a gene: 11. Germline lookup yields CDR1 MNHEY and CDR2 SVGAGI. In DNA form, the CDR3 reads TGTGCCAGCAGTTACTTACAGGGGGCGAGAGTTCCCGAAGCTTTCTTT. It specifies CASSYLQGARVPEAFF.

The CDR3: CASSSYTGVTGGYTF. Here the CDR3 DNA reads TGTGCCAGCAGTTCATATACAGGGGTAACGGGGGGCTACACCTTC. The chain uses TRBV12-3 or TRBV12-4 and TRBJ1-2, with 7 bases matching TRBD1. The CDR3 loop spans 15 amino acids. The ends lost 4 bases at V and 8 bases at J; junction bases unmatched: 13.

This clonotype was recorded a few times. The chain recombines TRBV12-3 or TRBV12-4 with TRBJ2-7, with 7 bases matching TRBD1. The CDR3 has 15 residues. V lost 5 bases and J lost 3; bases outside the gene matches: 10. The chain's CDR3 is CASSEIRGPHYEQYF. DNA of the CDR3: TGTGCCAGCAGTGAAATAAGGGGGCCCCACTACGAGCAGTACTTC.

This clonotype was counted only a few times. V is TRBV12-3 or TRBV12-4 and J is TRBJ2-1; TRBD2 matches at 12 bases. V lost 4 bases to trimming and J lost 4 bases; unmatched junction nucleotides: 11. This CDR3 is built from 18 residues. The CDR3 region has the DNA TGTGCCAGCAGTTCCCTCTTCTCTAGCGGGGGGGGTTACAATGAGCAGTTCTTC. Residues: CASSSLFSSGGGYNEQFF.